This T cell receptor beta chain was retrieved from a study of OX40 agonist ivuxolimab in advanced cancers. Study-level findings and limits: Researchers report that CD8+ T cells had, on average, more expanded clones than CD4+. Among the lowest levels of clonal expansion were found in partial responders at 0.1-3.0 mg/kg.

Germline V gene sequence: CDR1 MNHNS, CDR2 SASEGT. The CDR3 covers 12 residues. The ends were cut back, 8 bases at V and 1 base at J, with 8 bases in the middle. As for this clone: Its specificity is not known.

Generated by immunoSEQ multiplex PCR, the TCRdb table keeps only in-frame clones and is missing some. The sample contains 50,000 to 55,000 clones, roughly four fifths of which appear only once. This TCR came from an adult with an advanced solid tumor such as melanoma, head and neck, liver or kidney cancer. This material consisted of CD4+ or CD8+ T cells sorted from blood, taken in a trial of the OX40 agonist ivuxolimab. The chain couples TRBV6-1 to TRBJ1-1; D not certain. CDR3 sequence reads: CASAFRNTEAFF. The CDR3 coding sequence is TGTGCCAGCGCCTTCAGGAACACTGAAGCTTTCTTT.